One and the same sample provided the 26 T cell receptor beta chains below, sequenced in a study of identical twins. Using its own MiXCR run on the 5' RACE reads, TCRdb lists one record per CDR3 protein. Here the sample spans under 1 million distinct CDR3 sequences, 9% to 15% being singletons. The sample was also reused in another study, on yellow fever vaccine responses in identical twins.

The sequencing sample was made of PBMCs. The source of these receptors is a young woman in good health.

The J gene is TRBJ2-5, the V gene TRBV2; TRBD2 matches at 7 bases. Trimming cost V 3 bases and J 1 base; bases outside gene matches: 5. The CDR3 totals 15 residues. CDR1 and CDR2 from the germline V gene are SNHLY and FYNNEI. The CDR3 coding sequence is TGTGCCAGCAGTGACGGAGCGGGGTTCCAAGAGACCCAGTACTTC. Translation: CASSDGAGFQETQYF.

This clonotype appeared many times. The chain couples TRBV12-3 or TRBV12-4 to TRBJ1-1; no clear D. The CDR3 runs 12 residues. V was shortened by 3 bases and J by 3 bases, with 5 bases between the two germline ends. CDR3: CASSFRYTEAFF. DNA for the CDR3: TGTGCCAGCAGTTTTCGATACACTGAAGCTTTCTTT.

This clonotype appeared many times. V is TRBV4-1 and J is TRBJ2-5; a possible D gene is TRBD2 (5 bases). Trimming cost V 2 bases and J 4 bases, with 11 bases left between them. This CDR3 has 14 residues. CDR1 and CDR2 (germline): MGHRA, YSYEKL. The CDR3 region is CASSQPFAGETQYF. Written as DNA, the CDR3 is TGCGCCAGCAGCCAACCGTTCGCGGGAGAGACCCAGTACTTC.

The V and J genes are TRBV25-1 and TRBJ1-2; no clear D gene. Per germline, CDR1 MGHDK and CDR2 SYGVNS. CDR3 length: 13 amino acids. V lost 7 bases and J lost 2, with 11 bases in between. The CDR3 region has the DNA TGTGCCAGCAAGGGTCAGGCGAACTATGGCTACACCTTC. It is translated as CASKGQANYGYTF.

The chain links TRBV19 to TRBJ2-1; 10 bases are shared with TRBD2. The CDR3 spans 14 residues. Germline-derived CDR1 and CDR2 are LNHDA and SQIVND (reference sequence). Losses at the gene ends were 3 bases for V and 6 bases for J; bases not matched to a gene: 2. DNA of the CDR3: TGTGCCAGTAGTATTGGGACTAGCGTCAATGAGCAGTTCTTC. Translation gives CASSIGTSVNEQFF.

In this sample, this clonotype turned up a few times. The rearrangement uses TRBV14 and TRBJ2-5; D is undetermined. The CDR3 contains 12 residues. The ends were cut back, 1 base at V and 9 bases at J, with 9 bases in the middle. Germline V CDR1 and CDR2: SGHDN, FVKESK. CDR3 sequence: CASSQASWAQYF. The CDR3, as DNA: TGTGCCAGCAGCCAAGCCTCTTGGGCCCAGTACTTC.

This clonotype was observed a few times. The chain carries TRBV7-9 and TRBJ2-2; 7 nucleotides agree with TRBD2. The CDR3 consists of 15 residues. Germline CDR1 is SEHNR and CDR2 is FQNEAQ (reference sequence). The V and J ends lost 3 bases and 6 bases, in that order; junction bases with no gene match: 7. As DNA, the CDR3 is TGTGCCAGCAGCTTCGCGGGAGTTGAGTCCGGGGAGCTGTTTTTT. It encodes CASSFAGVESGELFF.

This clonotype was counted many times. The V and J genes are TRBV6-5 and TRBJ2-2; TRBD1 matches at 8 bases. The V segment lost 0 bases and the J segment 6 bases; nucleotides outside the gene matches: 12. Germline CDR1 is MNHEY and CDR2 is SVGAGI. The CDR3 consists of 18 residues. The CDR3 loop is CASSYSSAGTGWAGELFF. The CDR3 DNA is TGTGCCAGCAGTTACTCATCGGCCGGGACAGGATGGGCCGGGGAGCTGTTTTTT.

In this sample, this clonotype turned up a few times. The DNA for the CDR3 is TGTGCCAGCAGCCCCCTGGTGGGGGTAACCGGGGAGCTGTTTTTT. Translating it yields CASSPLVGVTGELFF. The chain has TRBV9 and TRBJ2-2; D is possibly TRBD1 or TRBD2 (5 bases each). This CDR3 spans 15 amino acids. CDR1 and CDR2 (germline): SGDLS, YYNGEE. The V gene lost 4 bases and the J gene lost 5 bases, with 15 bases spanning the gap.

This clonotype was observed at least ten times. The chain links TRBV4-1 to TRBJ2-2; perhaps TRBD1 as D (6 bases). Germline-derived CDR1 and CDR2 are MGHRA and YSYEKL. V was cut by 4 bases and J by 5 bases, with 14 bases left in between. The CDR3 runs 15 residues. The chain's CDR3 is CASSPPGAPTGELFF. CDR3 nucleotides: TGCGCCAGCAGCCCTCCAGGGGCTCCAACCGGGGAGCTGTTTTTT.

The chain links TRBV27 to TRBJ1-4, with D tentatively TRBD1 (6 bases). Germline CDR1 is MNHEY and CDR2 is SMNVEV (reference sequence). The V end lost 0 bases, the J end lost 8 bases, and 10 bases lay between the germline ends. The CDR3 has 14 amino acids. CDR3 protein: CASSLSRGMEKLFF. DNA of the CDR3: TGTGCCAGCAGTTTATCCAGGGGCATGGAAAAACTGTTTTTT. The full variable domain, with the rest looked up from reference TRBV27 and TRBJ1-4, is EAQVTQNPRYLITVTGKKLTVTCSQNMNHEYMSWYRQDPGLGLRQIYYSMNVEVTDKGDVPEGYKVSRKEKRNFPLILESPSPNQTSLYFCASSLSRGMEKLFFGSGTQLSVL.

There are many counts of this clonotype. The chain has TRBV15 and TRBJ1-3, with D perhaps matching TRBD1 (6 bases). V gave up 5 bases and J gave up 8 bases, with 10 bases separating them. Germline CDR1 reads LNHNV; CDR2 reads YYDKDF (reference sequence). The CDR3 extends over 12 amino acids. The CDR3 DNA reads TGTGCCACCAGCGAGGGGGGACACACCATATATTTT. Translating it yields CATSEGGHTIYF.

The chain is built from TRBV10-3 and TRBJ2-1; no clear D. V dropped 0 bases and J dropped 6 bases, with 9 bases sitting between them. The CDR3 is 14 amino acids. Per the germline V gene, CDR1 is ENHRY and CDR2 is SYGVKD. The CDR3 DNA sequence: TGTGCCATCAGTGAGTCGTCTGCCCCCAATGAGCAGTTCTTC. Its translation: CAISESSAPNEQFF.

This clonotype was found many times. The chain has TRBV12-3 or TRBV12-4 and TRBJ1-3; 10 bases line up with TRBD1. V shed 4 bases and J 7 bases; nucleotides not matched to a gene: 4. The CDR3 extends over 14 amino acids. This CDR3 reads CASSSGQGLNTIYF. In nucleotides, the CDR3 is TGTGCCAGCAGTTCGGGACAGGGGTTGAACACCATATATTTT.

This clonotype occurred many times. The CDR3 region is CASSLSGMEETQYF. CDR3 DNA: TGTGCCAGCAGTTTATCAGGGATGGAAGAGACCCAGTACTTC. This sequence joins TRBV12-3 or TRBV12-4 and TRBJ2-5, with D perhaps matching TRBD1 (5 bases). Trimming cost V 2 bases and J 3 bases, with 10 bases left between them. The CDR3 loop spans 14 amino acids.

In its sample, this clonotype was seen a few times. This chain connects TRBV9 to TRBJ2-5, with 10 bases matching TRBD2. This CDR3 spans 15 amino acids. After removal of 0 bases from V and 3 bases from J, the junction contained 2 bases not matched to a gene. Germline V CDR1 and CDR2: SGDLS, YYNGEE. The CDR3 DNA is TGTGCCAGCAGCGTAGTTAGCGGGGGGAAAGAGACCCAGTACTTC. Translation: CASSVVSGGKETQYF.

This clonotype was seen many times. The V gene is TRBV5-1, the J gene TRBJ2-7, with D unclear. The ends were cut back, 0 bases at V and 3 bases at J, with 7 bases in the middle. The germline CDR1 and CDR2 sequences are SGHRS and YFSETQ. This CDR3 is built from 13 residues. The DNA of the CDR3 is TGCGCCAGCAGCTTGGCACCGAACTACGAGCAGTACGTC. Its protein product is CASSLAPNYEQYV.

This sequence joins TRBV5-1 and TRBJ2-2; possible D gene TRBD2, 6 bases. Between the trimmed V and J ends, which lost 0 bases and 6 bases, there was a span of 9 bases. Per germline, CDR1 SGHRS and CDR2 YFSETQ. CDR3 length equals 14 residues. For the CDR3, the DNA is TGCGCCAGCAGCTTGGATGGACTATCCGGGGAGCTGTTTTTT. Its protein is CASSLDGLSGELFF.

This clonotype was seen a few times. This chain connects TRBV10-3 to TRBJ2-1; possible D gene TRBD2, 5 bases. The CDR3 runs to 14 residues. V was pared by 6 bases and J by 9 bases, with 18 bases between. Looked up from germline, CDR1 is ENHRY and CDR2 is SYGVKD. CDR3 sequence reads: CAIRPGKRTTEQFF. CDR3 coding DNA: TGTGCCATCAGGCCGGGAAAACGAACTACTGAGCAGTTCTTC.

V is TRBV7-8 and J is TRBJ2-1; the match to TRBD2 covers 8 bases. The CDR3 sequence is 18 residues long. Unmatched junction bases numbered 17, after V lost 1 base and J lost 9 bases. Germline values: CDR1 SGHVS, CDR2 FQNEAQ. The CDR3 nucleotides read TGTGCCAGCAGCTTAGAGGTAGTAGCGGGACGGTCTTGGTTTGAGCAGTTCTTC. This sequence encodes CASSLEVVAGRSWFEQFF.

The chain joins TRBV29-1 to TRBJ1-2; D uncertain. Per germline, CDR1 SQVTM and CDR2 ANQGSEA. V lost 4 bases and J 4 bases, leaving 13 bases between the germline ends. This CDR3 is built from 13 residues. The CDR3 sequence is CSVVLGRSYGYTF. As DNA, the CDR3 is TGCAGCGTTGTTCTGGGTAGGAGCTATGGCTACACCTTC.

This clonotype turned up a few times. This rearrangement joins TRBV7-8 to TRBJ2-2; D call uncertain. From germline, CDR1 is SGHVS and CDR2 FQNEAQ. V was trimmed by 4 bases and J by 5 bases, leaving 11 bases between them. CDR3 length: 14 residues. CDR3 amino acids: CASSSRTLTGELFF. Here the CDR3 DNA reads TGTGCCAGCAGCTCCCGAACACTGACCGGGGAGCTGTTTTTT.

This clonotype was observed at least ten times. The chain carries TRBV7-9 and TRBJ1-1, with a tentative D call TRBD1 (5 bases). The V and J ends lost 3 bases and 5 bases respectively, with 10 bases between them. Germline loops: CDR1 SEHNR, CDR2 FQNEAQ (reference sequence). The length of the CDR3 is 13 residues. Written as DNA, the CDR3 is TGTGCCAGCAGCTTTGCGCAGGGAACTGAAGCTTTCTTT. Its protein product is CASSFAQGTEAFF.

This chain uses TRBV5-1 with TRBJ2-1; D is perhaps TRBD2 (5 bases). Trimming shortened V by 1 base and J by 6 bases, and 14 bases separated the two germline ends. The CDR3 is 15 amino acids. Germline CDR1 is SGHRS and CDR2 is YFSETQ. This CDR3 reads CASSLSSLIGNEQFF. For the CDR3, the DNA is TGCGCCAGCAGCTTGTCTAGCCTGATCGGCAATGAGCAGTTCTTC.

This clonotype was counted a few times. The CDR3 here is CASSSQFQDTQETQYF. Here the CDR3 DNA reads TGTGCCAGCAGCTCCCAATTCCAGGATACTCAAGAGACCCAGTACTTC. This chain uses TRBV7-9 with TRBJ2-5; D remains ambiguous. Germline values: CDR1 SEHNR, CDR2 FQNEAQ (reference sequence). This CDR3 region has 16 residues. V was clipped by 4 bases and J by 2 bases, with 17 bases between them.

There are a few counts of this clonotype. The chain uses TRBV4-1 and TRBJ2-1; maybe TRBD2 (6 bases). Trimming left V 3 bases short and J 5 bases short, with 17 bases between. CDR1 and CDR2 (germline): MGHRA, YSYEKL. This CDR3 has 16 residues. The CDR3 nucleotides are TGCGCCAGCAGCCACGCTTCCCGGGACTCGAACAATGAGCAGTTCTTC. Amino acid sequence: CASSHASRDSNNEQFF.